The rows below give T cell receptor beta chains drawn from one sample of a study of blood T cell repertoires in COVID-19. The repertoire was sequenced with immunoSEQ multiplex PCR; TCRdb's copy has only in-frame clones and lacks some. The data show 450,000 or so clones, about 92% seen once. The sample comprised PBMCs or T cells enriched from blood (not recorded which). The receptors derive from a man aged 18-30 years who had recovered from COVID-19. Both conserved end residues are trimmed from each CDR3. A D gene is named only where the DNA matches it firmly. Size is omitted from some rows. Given values are once, few, many or a class for expanded clones.

NA TRBJ2-7 TRBV2 TRBD1 ASSGDRSSYEQY
NA TRBJ1-4 TRBV12-3/TRBV12-4 NA ASSREVGEKLF
NA TRBJ2-1 TRBV5-5 TRBD2 ASSTWTSGGASPYNEQF
NA TRBJ1-5 TRBV19 NA ASSIDWGGYQPQH
NA TRBJ2-2 TRBV5-1 TRBD1 ASSQSGQWEGGELF
NA TRBJ2-1 TRBV6-4 TRBD2 ASSPTSGTYNEQF
once TRBJ1-6 TRBV10-3 NA AISDREGNSPLH
NA TRBJ2-7 TRBV30 NA AWSPGFGRYEQY
NA TRBJ1-5 TRBV15 TRBD1 ATSERQGTNIGNQPQH
once TRBJ1-1 TRBV21-1 NA AILEGKNTEAF
NA TRBJ1-2 TRBV7-2 NA ASSSTGGLRYYGYT
few TRBJ1-5 TRBV28 NA ASSKTGVLPQH
NA TRBJ1-1 TRBV5-1 NA ASSFGGGVTEAF
NA TRBJ1-4 TRBV30 TRBD1 AWSLGQPSPAELF
NA TRBJ2-7 TRBV6-5 TRBD1 ASSYSGQLYEQY
once TRBJ1-1 TRBV5-5 NA ASSALRETEAF
NA TRBJ1-1 TRBV29-1 NA SVVRWGTMNTEAF
NA TRBJ1-2 TRBV2 NA ASRGEQGVGYT
NA TRBJ1-2 TRBV29-1 NA SVDLLGGEGYT
NA TRBJ1-1 TRBV14 NA ASSLWGRPGPYIEAF
NA TRBJ1-2 TRBV10-3 NA AISGRGDTSNYGYT
NA TRBJ2-7 TRBV18 NA ASSPTLQLEQY
NA TRBJ1-5 TRBV30 TRBD1 AWSRDRGSPGNQPQH
NA TRBJ1-1 TRBV7-8 NA ASSSLGGNTEAF
NA TRBJ2-1 TRBV10-1 TRBD2 ASTGGGYNEQF
NA TRBJ1-2 TRBV5-6 NA ASRPTGYYGYT
few TRBJ1-3 TRBV30 NA AWRLDMGSLYSGNTIY
NA TRBJ2-3 TRBV4-1 NA ASSQTAGGPDTQY
NA TRBJ2-7 TRBV9 NA ASSGWGYQQY
NA TRBJ2-7 TRBV5-1 NA ASSTTGSPSYEQY
once TRBJ1-1 TRBV28 TRBD1 ASSSDRRNTEAF
few TRBJ2-1 TRBV5-1 NA ASSLIGVEQF
NA TRBJ2-5 TRBV5-4 TRBD1 ASSKGQVKETQY
NA TRBJ1-6 TRBV27 NA ASSLSRDSPLH
NA TRBJ1-6 TRBV15 TRBD1 ATSGTTMDRYNSPLH
NA TRBJ1-2 TRBV29-1 TRBD1 SVGQGFNYGYT
NA TRBJ2-7 TRBV20-1 TRBD2 SASIIAGAVAYEQY
NA TRBJ2-5 TRBV5-4 NA ASSLVVGEETQY
NA TRBJ1-1 TRBV29-1 TRBD1 STKGQGNTEAF
once TRBJ2-1 TRBV7-8 TRBD2 ASSFPGLGWNEQF
NA TRBJ2-7 TRBV10-1 NA ATSPDSESEQY
NA TRBJ1-1 TRBV6-5 TRBD1 ATTGTGGDKAF
NA TRBJ2-5 TRBV5-1 TRBD1 ASSLGRWDRTETQY
NA TRBJ2-7 TRBV28 TRBD2 ASSLSGGFGYEQY
NA TRBJ2-7 TRBV12-3/TRBV12-4 TRBD2 ASSLAGGREQY
NA TRBJ1-5 TRBV4-1 NA ASSRRQASNQPQH
NA TRBJ1-1 TRBV3-1/TRBV3-2 NA ASSHDSGYAEAF
NA TRBJ2-5 TRBV7-9 TRBD2 ASSLRTSGRATETQY